This TCR beta chain comes out of a study of T cell repertoires in cytomegalovirus infection. Study overall: CMV infection and matching HLA type were both indicated by public TCR beta signatures.

There are many counts of this clonotype. The antigen is unknown. General observations from the study: Dominating the ex vivo response were HLA-C-restricted CMV-specific TCR beta clonotypes.

TCRdb reprocessed the reads via MiXCR and lists one record per CDR3 protein. This sample has a few hundred thousand distinct CDR3 sequences, with less than 25% found just once. The CDR3 loop spans 11 amino acids. The germline V gene encodes CDR1 SGHNT and CDR2 YYREEE (reference sequence). V lost 2 bases and J 4 bases, leaving 4 bases between the germline ends. The chain couples TRBV5-4 to TRBJ2-7, with D hard to call. The input for sequencing was cultured PBMCs, taken from culture after CMV antigen stimulation. This TCR derives from a human donor in good health (CMV status not recorded). Some clones in this sample may be carry-over from other donors' samples. The CDR3 sequence: CASSFPYEQYF. The CDR3 nucleotides are TGTGCCAGCAGCTTCCCTTACGAGCAGTACTTC.